This is a list of T cell receptor beta chains from one sample in a study of blood T cell repertoires in COVID-19. Here immunoSEQ multiplex PCR was the method, and the copy in TCRdb shows in-frame clones only, minus some. The data hold about 150,000 clones, with nearly 80% observed a single time. The sample comprised peripheral blood. All receptors derive from a woman of 80 years or more with acute or convalescent COVID-19. Both conserved end residues are part of each CDR3. A D gene is named only where the DNA matches it firmly. Only some rows state a clone size, as once, few, many or a class for expanded clones.

clone size: few; D gene: NA; V gene: TRBV28; J gene: TRBJ2-2; CDR3 length: 15; CDR3 DNA: TGTGCCAGCAGTTTAGTAGACGAGGACACCGGGGAGCTGTTTTTT; CDR3 protein: CASSLVDEDTGELFF
clone size: NA; D gene: TRBD1; V gene: TRBV5-1; J gene: TRBJ2-5; CDR3 length: 17; CDR3 DNA: TGCGCCAGCAGCTTGGGCTGGACCCAGGGGGATCGAGAGACCCAGTACTTC; CDR3 protein: CASSLGWTQGDRETQYF
clone size: NA; D gene: NA; V gene: TRBV6-2/TRBV6-3; J gene: TRBJ1-5; CDR3 length: 15; CDR3 DNA: TGTGCCAGCAGTTACTCGGGGGCTATAAGCAAGCCCCAGCATTTT; CDR3 protein: CASSYSGAISKPQHF
clone size: NA; D gene: TRBD2; V gene: TRBV4-1; J gene: TRBJ2-2; CDR3 length: 16; CDR3 DNA: TGCGCCAGCAGCCAAGAGGGCGGGAGGGTTACCGGGGAGCTGTTTTTT; CDR3 protein: CASSQEGGRVTGELFF
clone size: NA; D gene: NA; V gene: TRBV2; J gene: TRBJ2-1; CDR3 length: 12; CDR3 DNA: TGTGCCAGCAGCGTCCTCTACAATGAGCAGTTCTTC; CDR3 protein: CASSVLYNEQFF
clone size: NA; D gene: TRBD2; V gene: TRBV3-1/TRBV3-2; J gene: TRBJ2-2; CDR3 length: 17; CDR3 DNA: TGTGCCAGCAGGAAGACTAGCGGGTACGCGAACACCGGGGAGCTGTTTTTT; CDR3 protein: CASRKTSGYANTGELFF
clone size: NA; D gene: NA; V gene: TRBV28; J gene: TRBJ1-1; CDR3 length: 13; CDR3 DNA: TGTGCCAGCAGTTCCCCCCGGAGGTCTGAAGCTTTCTTT; CDR3 protein: CASSSPRRSEAFF
clone size: NA; D gene: NA; V gene: TRBV7-2; J gene: TRBJ2-4; CDR3 length: 16; CDR3 DNA: TGTGCCAGCAGCCCTTGGGCACGACGAGCCAAAAACATTCAGTACTTC; CDR3 protein: CASSPWARRAKNIQYF
clone size: NA; D gene: NA; V gene: TRBV7-9; J gene: TRBJ1-2; CDR3 length: 14; CDR3 DNA: TGTGCCAGCAGCTTAGGAGGCCAGAACTATGGCTACACCTTC; CDR3 protein: CASSLGGQNYGYTF
clone size: NA; D gene: NA; V gene: TRBV27; J gene: TRBJ1-6; CDR3 length: 14; CDR3 DNA: TGTGCCAGCAGTTCCGGACAGTCCTGGTCACCCCTCCACTTT; CDR3 protein: CASSSGQSWSPLHF
clone size: NA; D gene: TRBD1; V gene: TRBV7-9; J gene: TRBJ1-5; CDR3 length: 15; CDR3 DNA: TGTGCCAGCAGCTCGGGGACAGGGGTTAAGCAGCCCCAGCATTTT; CDR3 protein: CASSSGTGVKQPQHF
clone size: NA; D gene: NA; V gene: TRBV19; J gene: TRBJ1-4; CDR3 length: 15; CDR3 DNA: TGTGCCAGTAGTACTATACAGGGAGGGTATGAAAAACTGTTTTTT; CDR3 protein: CASSTIQGGYEKLFF
clone size: NA; D gene: TRBD1; V gene: TRBV7-2; J gene: TRBJ1-2; CDR3 length: 14; CDR3 DNA: TGTGCCAGCAGCCCGGACAGGGACTTCCTGGGCTACACCTTC; CDR3 protein: CASSPDRDFLGYTF
clone size: NA; D gene: NA; V gene: TRBV4-1; J gene: TRBJ1-4; CDR3 length: 18; CDR3 DNA: TGCGCCAGCAGCCCCGCTGGGGGGGCCAGGAAAAATAATGAAAAACTGTTTTTT; CDR3 protein: CASSPAGGARKNNEKLFF
clone size: NA; D gene: NA; V gene: TRBV5-6; J gene: TRBJ2-3; CDR3 length: 17; CDR3 DNA: TGTGCCAGCAGCGCCGAGCCGGGACTTGCCGAGACAGATACGCAGTATTTT; CDR3 protein: CASSAEPGLAETDTQYF
clone size: few; D gene: NA; V gene: TRBV6-1; J gene: TRBJ2-5; CDR3 length: 14; CDR3 DNA: TGTGCCAGCAGTGATCGGACAGTACAAGAGACCCAGTACTTC; CDR3 protein: CASSDRTVQETQYF
clone size: few; D gene: NA; V gene: TRBV30; J gene: TRBJ2-6; CDR3 length: 14; CDR3 DNA: TGTGCCTGGAGTGGGAGGGGTGGGGCCAACGTCCTGACTTTC; CDR3 protein: CAWSGRGGANVLTF
clone size: NA; D gene: NA; V gene: TRBV18; J gene: TRBJ1-1; CDR3 length: 18; CDR3 DNA: TGTGCCAGCTCACCCGTGTCTAGGGGGGGCGCAGAGGGCACTGAAGCTTTCTTT; CDR3 protein: CASSPVSRGGAEGTEAFF
clone size: NA; D gene: TRBD1; V gene: TRBV29-1; J gene: TRBJ1-2; CDR3 length: 12; CDR3 DNA: TGCAGCGTTGGGGGACAGAACTATGGCTACACCTTC; CDR3 protein: CSVGGQNYGYTF
clone size: NA; D gene: NA; V gene: TRBV7-2; J gene: TRBJ1-2; CDR3 length: 14; CDR3 DNA: TGTGCCAGCAGCTTAGCAGGAGGGGTGGGAGGCTACACCTTC; CDR3 protein: CASSLAGGVGGYTF
clone size: NA; D gene: TRBD1; V gene: TRBV5-1; J gene: TRBJ2-3; CDR3 length: 15; CDR3 DNA: TGCGCCAGCAGCTTACCGGGACAGGGGGTAGATACGCAGTATTTT; CDR3 protein: CASSLPGQGVDTQYF
clone size: NA; D gene: NA; V gene: TRBV7-2; J gene: TRBJ2-1; CDR3 length: 14; CDR3 DNA: TGTGCCAGCAGTCACGATCCGGTCCTCCGGGAGCAGTTCTTC; CDR3 protein: CASSHDPVLREQFF
clone size: NA; D gene: NA; V gene: TRBV6-2/TRBV6-3; J gene: TRBJ2-6; CDR3 length: 15; CDR3 DNA: TGTGCCAGCAGCCCTACAGGGTCTGGGGCCAACGTCCTGACTTTC; CDR3 protein: CASSPTGSGANVLTF
clone size: NA; D gene: NA; V gene: TRBV19; J gene: TRBJ2-5; CDR3 length: 16; CDR3 DNA: TGTGCCAGTAGTATGCCCCGCGGAGGGAGTCGGGAGACCCAGTACTTC; CDR3 protein: CASSMPRGGSRETQYF
clone size: NA; D gene: TRBD2; V gene: TRBV4-1; J gene: TRBJ2-2; CDR3 length: 14; CDR3 DNA: TGCGCCAGCAGAAGACTAGCGGGAACCGGGGAGCTGTTTTTT; CDR3 protein: CASRRLAGTGELFF
clone size: NA; D gene: TRBD1; V gene: TRBV6-1; J gene: TRBJ2-2; CDR3 length: 16; CDR3 DNA: TGTGCCAGCAGTGAAGCAGGGGGCTGGAACACCGGGGAGCTGTTTTTT; CDR3 protein: CASSEAGGWNTGELFF
clone size: NA; D gene: NA; V gene: TRBV28; J gene: TRBJ1-2; CDR3 length: 13; CDR3 DNA: TGTGCCGGCAGATCCGACACCCTGGAAGGCTACACCTTC; CDR3 protein: CAGRSDTLEGYTF
clone size: NA; D gene: TRBD1; V gene: TRBV7-2; J gene: TRBJ1-1; CDR3 length: 14; CDR3 DNA: TGTGCCAGCAGCTCAACTAGACAGGGGTCTGAAGCTTTCTTT; CDR3 protein: CASSSTRQGSEAFF
clone size: once; D gene: NA; V gene: TRBV28; J gene: TRBJ1-4; CDR3 length: 14; CDR3 DNA: TGTGCCAGCTACCCTTCAGGGCTGAATGAAAAACTGTTTTTT; CDR3 protein: CASYPSGLNEKLFF
clone size: many; D gene: TRBD2; V gene: TRBV30; J gene: TRBJ2-2; CDR3 length: 14; CDR3 DNA: TGTGCCTGGAGTGTAGCGGGGGGGACCGGGGAGCTGTTTTTT; CDR3 protein: CAWSVAGGTGELFF
clone size: NA; D gene: NA; V gene: TRBV7-3; J gene: TRBJ1-1; CDR3 length: 13; CDR3 DNA: TGTGCCAGCAGAAAAACACAGAACACTGAAGCTTTCTTT; CDR3 protein: CASRKTQNTEAFF
clone size: few; D gene: NA; V gene: TRBV6-4; J gene: TRBJ1-5; CDR3 length: 14; CDR3 DNA: TGTGCCAGCAGCCAAGACATGGGCAATCAGCCCCAGCATTTT; CDR3 protein: CASSQDMGNQPQHF
clone size: NA; D gene: TRBD1; V gene: TRBV12-5; J gene: TRBJ1-2; CDR3 length: 13; CDR3 DNA: TGTGCTAGTGGCTACCAGGGGGTGGGTGGCTACACCTTC; CDR3 protein: CASGYQGVGGYTF
clone size: NA; D gene: TRBD1; V gene: TRBV12-5; J gene: TRBJ2-5; CDR3 length: 15; CDR3 DNA: TGTGCTAGTGGTTCTGTGATTACAGGGGGCGCGACCCAGTACTTC; CDR3 protein: CASGSVITGGATQYF
clone size: NA; D gene: TRBD2; V gene: TRBV19; J gene: TRBJ2-1; CDR3 length: 15; CDR3 DNA: TGTGCCAGTAGGGCCACTAGCGGGGCCGACAATGAGCAGTTCTTC; CDR3 protein: CASRATSGADNEQFF
clone size: NA; D gene: TRBD1; V gene: TRBV2; J gene: TRBJ2-1; CDR3 length: 15; CDR3 DNA: TGTGCCAGCAGTGTGGGACAGGCGTCCTACAATGAGCAGTTCTTC; CDR3 protein: CASSVGQASYNEQFF
clone size: NA; D gene: TRBD2; V gene: TRBV9; J gene: TRBJ2-1; CDR3 length: 16; CDR3 DNA: TGTGCCAGCAGCGAGGGGGGGACTAGCGGGAGCAATGAGCAGTTCTTC; CDR3 protein: CASSEGGTSGSNEQFF
clone size: NA; D gene: TRBD1; V gene: TRBV6-5; J gene: TRBJ1-2; CDR3 length: 15; CDR3 DNA: TGTGCCAGCAGTTACTCCGCGACAGGGATCTTTGGCTACACCTTC; CDR3 protein: CASSYSATGIFGYTF
clone size: NA; D gene: NA; V gene: TRBV5-8; J gene: TRBJ2-7; CDR3 length: 13; CDR3 DNA: TGTGCCAGCAGCCCGTACGGGGGCTACGAGCAGTACTTC; CDR3 protein: CASSPYGGYEQYF